This TCR beta chain was captured by sequencing in a study of T cell responses to AZD1222 COVID-19 vaccine (dated by TCRdb to 2020 to 2022). Looking at the study overall: AZD1222 recipients given second doses at about 4 weeks or at about 12 weeks were pooled, since spike-specific TCR depth and breadth were not found to differ between the two schedules. TCR sequencing was performed for more than 230 trial participants, of whom about 200 were given two doses of AZD1222 and around 26 were given two doses of MenACWY control vaccine. Enrollment into the trials was organized by age into subgroups of 18-55, 56-69 and 70-plus years, and those subgroups contained roughly 140, 27 and 60 TCR-sequenced participants, respectively. Results the study describes overall, beyond this receptor: No day 14 peak-response samples were available, so repertoires were characterized only after the peak T cell response. Conclusions about previously exposed vaccinees are limited because only six or seven AZD1222 recipients were SARS-CoV-2 seropositive at baseline. Vaccine-associated CD4 TCRs spanned the whole spike protein, with dominant responses in regions 160-218 and 743-854. Epitopes outside the regions mutated in the B.1.351 and B.1.1.7 variants were reportedly recognized by nearly half of the unique spike-specific TCRs. In the small 56-69-year group, the increase in depth fell short of significance, most likely because of low power. Participants were mostly white British and included more females than males, and it was suggested by the authors that clonal diversity may have been underestimated. After two AZD1222 doses, both the breadth and the depth of spike-specific TCRs were significantly higher than at day 0 and than in MenACWY recipients.

The label giving this sample's time point can be read as: baseline before first vaccination. Vaccinee samples came from UK trials COV001 and COV002, including a single-blind randomized controlled phase 2/3 trial of AZD1222 (ChAdOx1 nCoV-19) in healthy adults. For TCRbeta chain sequencing, PBMC samples were collected from trial participants at day 0 and at day 28 after the second dose. A word on this clone: Its antigen is still unknown. No much larger clone is present one base from it, and per-base qualities are unavailable.

CDR1 and CDR2 were assigned from the germline V gene as MDHEN and SYDVKM. The cysteine opens and the phenylalanine closes a CDR3 of 11 amino acids. The kept DNA is CDR3 alone, 33 bases in frame from the first base. Deletion took 6 bases off V and 5 bases off J, with a span of 8 bases between the germline ends. The CDR3 regions of human TCRbeta chains were subjected to immunosequencing. In the authors' own workflow: TCRs in the repertoires were matched against a reference library of SARS-CoV-2-specific TCRs that had been generated with the MIRA antigen-specificity platform. Breadth meant the fraction of unique TCRs that were SARS-CoV-2-associated, whereas depth meant the fraction of total T cells that were SARS-CoV-2-associated. Using the MIRA data, each spike-specific TCR was mapped to the spike region that the TCR reacts to and placed in a CD4 or CD8 class. Log10-transformed breadth and depth values were compared by one-way ANOVA with Sidak's multiple comparisons tests. The source is immuneACCESS, and TCRdb retained only in-frame sequences with V and J called. Part of the clones is not carried over; for the studies checked, unresolved V genes explain less than half of this, and the remainder is unexplained. That table gives V, J and clone size, and the DNA gave D and trimming. For this sample there are more than 85,000 clones; roughly 87% appear just once. 5% of the sample rests with the top ten.

The sequence links TRBV28 to TRBJ2-7, with an unclear D gene assignment. The receptor comes from an adult in good health. Sequenced material: peripheral blood, taken on day 0 of AZD1222 vaccination. The nucleotides read TGTGCCAGCAGGTCAGGTAACGAGCAGTACTTC. The encoded protein is CASRSGNEQYF.